Each of the 2 T cell receptor beta chains below was sequenced from the same sample in a study of shared clonotypes between healthy human individuals. Clones were sequenced by immunoSEQ multiplex PCR, and TCRdb holds only the in-frame ones, with some missing. The sample lists about 1 million clones, approximately 68% occurring once. Sequencing was performed on memory CD4+ T cells sorted from blood. The subset here: CD45RA-negative fraction. The source of these receptors is a man younger than 35 in good health.

The chain uses TRBV11-2 and TRBJ1-4, with D unresolved. Trimming stripped 0 bases from V and 8 bases from J, with 13 bases between. The CDR3 sequence is 15 residues long. Germline lookup yields CDR1 SGHAT and CDR2 FQNNGV. CDR3 nucleotide sequence: TGTGCCAGCAGCTTAGAGGGCAGAGGGAGAGAAAAACTGTTTTTT. It encodes CASSLEGRGREKLFF.

This clone was recorded only once. V and J are TRBV2 and TRBJ1-5, with D hard to call. There are 14 residues in the CDR3. The V gene's germline CDR1 is SNHLY and CDR2 FYNNEI. Trimming took off 10 bases at V and 0 bases at J, with 13 bases between the two ends. The CDR3 here is CANAPGLSNQPQHF. CDR3 coding DNA: TGTGCCAACGCCCCCGGCCTTAGCAATCAGCCCCAGCATTTT.